This T cell receptor beta chain was sequenced for a study of identifying expanded T cells in peripheral blood. Assay used: immunoSEQ multiplex PCR; TCRdb lists only in-frame clones, some missing. This sample carries some 65,000 clones, about four fifths of them seen once, and the ten largest clones take about 20%. Concerning this clone itself: The sample holds other DNA sequences that translate to the same CDR3.

Germline values: CDR1 MNHNS, CDR2 SASEGT. Trimming cost V 5 bases and J 4 bases; bases outside gene matches: 1. The length of the CDR3 is 14 residues. The chain combines TRBV6-1 with TRBJ2-1; 11 positions match TRBD2. The sequence was collected from a person aged 18 to 75 in good health. Input material: blood. The CDR3 spells CASSTSGSYNEQFF. The DNA of the CDR3 is TGTGCCAGCAGTACTAGCGGGAGTTACAATGAGCAGTTCTTC.